Following are 27 T cell receptor beta chains from one sample sequenced in a study of Graves' ophthalmopathy and Graves' hyperthyroidism. Amplification targeted the TCR beta CDR3 regions, with RNA transcripts as the source material. Scientists carried out first-round RT-PCR using HTBI primers and then a second-round multiplex PCR. TCRdb fed the multiplex PCR reads into MiXCR, producing one record per CDR3 protein. The sample carries about 380,000 distinct CDR3 sequences, approximately 15% recorded once. The sequenced sample was peripheral blood. The origin of the receptors is a woman younger than 30 with stable Graves' hyperthyroidism.

This clonotype was recorded many times. The rearrangement uses TRBV5-1 and TRBJ1-1, with 8 bases aligning to TRBD1. The CDR3 has 13 residues. Per germline, CDR1 SGHRS and CDR2 YFSETQ. Losses at the gene ends were 7 bases for V and 6 bases for J; bases not matched to a gene: 8. The CDR3 DNA sequence: TGCGCCAGCGGACAGGGCGTGGTCGCTGAAGCTTTCTTT. Translating gives CASGQGVVAEAFF.

This clonotype was counted ten times or more. This chain links TRBV12-3 or TRBV12-4 with TRBJ2-5; 10 nucleotides line up with TRBD2. This CDR3 has 17 amino acids. The V gene end was trimmed by 2 bases and the J gene end by 1 base; junction bases not matched to a gene: 7. CDR3 sequence (DNA): TGTGCCAGCAGTTTATTTGGGGCTAGCGGGGGCCAAGAGACCCAGTACTTC. Amino acid sequence: CASSLFGASGGQETQYF.

This clonotype was seen many times. The rearrangement uses TRBV25-1 and TRBJ1-2; D is perhaps TRBD1 (6 bases). The germline V gene encodes CDR1 MGHDK and CDR2 SYGVNS. The V and J ends lost 4 bases and 4 bases respectively, with 16 bases between them. The CDR3 runs to 15 residues. The CDR3 bases are TGTGCCAGCAGTGGTGGGAAAGGGGGGGGCTATGGCTACACCTTC. It is translated as CASSGGKGGGYGYTF.

This clonotype appeared a few times. This rearrangement joins TRBV29-1 to TRBJ1-6; 9 bases fit TRBD1. This CDR3 region has 13 residues. The germline V gene has CDR1 SQVTM and CDR2 ANQGSEA. J gave up 8 bases and V 6 bases, and 5 bases lay outside the gene matches. The CDR3 DNA is TGCAGCGTGGGGACAGGGACCGATTCACCCCTCCACTTT. It translates to CSVGTGTDSPLHF.

This clonotype was recorded at least ten times. This chain links TRBV9 with TRBJ1-1, with TRBD1 matching over 7 bases. The CDR3 runs to 16 residues. V was pared by 0 bases and J by 0 bases, with 5 bases of the junction left unmatched. CDR1 SGDLS and CDR2 YYNGEE come from the germline V gene. The CDR3 coding sequence is TGTGCCAGCAGCGTAGGTAGGGGGCTAATGAACACTGAAGCTTTCTTT. This codes for CASSVGRGLMNTEAFF.

The V call is TRBV6-2 or TRBV6-3, the J call TRBJ1-1; TRBD1 might be the D (5 bases). The V end was cut by 2 bases, the J end by 5 bases, with 12 bases between. Germline CDR1 reads MNHEY; CDR2 reads SVGEGT. There are 14 residues in the CDR3. The DNA for the CDR3 is TGTGCCAGCAGTTACGCCAGGGTGAGGACTGAAGCTTTCTTT. Amino acids: CASSYARVRTEAFF.

A remark on this clonotype: Being one base from a much bigger clone, this may be a read error. The chain links TRBV11-2 to TRBJ2-6, with TRBD1 matching 7 bases. The CDR3 is made up of 17 amino acids. Germline V gene lookup returns CDR1 SGHAT and CDR2 FQNNGV. DNA of the CDR3: TGTGCCTGCAGCTCCTTCAAGGGGGCGTCCGGGGCCAACGTCCTGACTTTC. It encodes CACSSFKGASGANVLTF.

This clonotype was counted at least ten times. The chain carries TRBV6-2 or TRBV6-3 and TRBJ1-5; D possibly corresponds to TRBD1 (6 bases). The CDR3 spans 16 residues. Germline V gene lookup returns CDR1 MNHEY and CDR2 SVGEGT. V gave up 8 bases and J gave up 3 bases, with 20 bases separating them. The CDR3 DNA sequence: TGTGCCAGCGGTCCCGGAGGGGGGAGGGACAATCAGCCCCAGCATTTT. This translates into CASGPGGGRDNQPQHF.

This clonotype was counted only a few times. The J gene is TRBJ2-5, the V gene TRBV6-2 or TRBV6-3, with D hard to call. Germline assignment: CDR1 MNHEY and CDR2 SVGEGT. The CDR3 is made up of 12 amino acids. Trimming cost V 7 bases and J 0 bases, with 6 bases left between them. The chain's CDR3 is CASNDYQETQYF. The CDR3 nucleotides read TGTGCCAGCAACGATTACCAAGAGACCCAGTACTTC.

This clonotype was detected ten times or more. The rearrangement links TRBV20-1 to TRBJ1-2; the D is unclear. The V end was cut by 2 bases, the J end by 2 bases, with 6 bases between. The CDR3 runs to 12 residues. Germline V gene data show CDR1 as DFQATT and CDR2 as SNEGSKA (reference sequence). The CDR3 loop reads CSARRQNYGYTF. Written as DNA, the CDR3 is TGCAGTGCTAGAAGGCAGAACTATGGCTACACCTTC.

This clonotype was seen at least ten times. V usage is TRBV12-3 or TRBV12-4 and J usage is TRBJ1-5, with a tentative D call TRBD1 (6 bases). Trimming left V 2 bases short and J 4 bases short, with 12 bases between. The CDR3 is 15 amino acids. CDR3 residues: CASSLFRRGNQPQHF. The CDR3 DNA sequence: TGTGCCAGCAGTTTATTTAGGAGGGGGAATCAGCCCCAGCATTTT.

This clonotype came up many times. The chain is built from TRBV6-1 and TRBJ1-6; possibly TRBD1 for D (5 bases). The CDR3 totals 15 residues. In germline, CDR1 is MNHNS, CDR2 SASEGT. V dropped 4 bases and J dropped 12 bases, with 19 bases sitting between them. As DNA, the CDR3 is TGTGCCAGCAGTGCACAGGACGGAGTTTGGGGACCCCTCCACTTT. It codes for CASSAQDGVWGPLHF.

The table lists this clonotype with many counts. The V gene is TRBV2, the J gene TRBJ2-7; tentative D call: TRBD1 (5 bases). Germline V gives CDR1 SNHLY, CDR2 FYNNEI. The CDR3 sequence is 15 residues long. V lost 1 base and J 5 bases, leaving 15 bases between the germline ends. The CDR3 DNA sequence: TGTGCCAGCAGTGAAGGGGGCTACCGCGCCAACGAGCAGTACTTC. Protein product: CASSEGGYRANEQYF.

This clonotype has at least ten counts. The CDR3 reads CSARGAVHYGYTF. DNA of the CDR3: TGCAGTGCTAGGGGGGCAGTACACTATGGCTACACCTTC. The chain joins TRBV20-1 to TRBJ1-2; the D gene is possibly TRBD1 (6 bases). The germline CDR1 and CDR2 sequences are DFQATT and SNEGSKA (reference sequence). V dropped 3 bases and J dropped 3 bases, with 11 bases sitting between them. The CDR3 has 13 residues.

The table lists this clonotype with many counts. The rearrangement uses TRBV12-3 or TRBV12-4 and TRBJ2-5, with D perhaps TRBD2 (5 bases). V shed 3 bases and J shed 8 bases, with 13 bases lying between them. The CDR3 is made up of 13 amino acids. The DNA for the CDR3 is TGTGCCAGCAGTTTTAATAAGGGAGATACCCAGTACTTC. This codes for CASSFNKGDTQYF.

Ten or more counts support this clonotype. V gene TRBV11-1 combines with J gene TRBJ2-5, with D unresolved. The CDR3 is made up of 15 amino acids. Deletions cut 3 bases from V and 5 bases from J, with 16 bases between. CDR1 SGHAT and CDR2 FQDESV come from the germline V gene (reference sequence). As DNA, the CDR3 is TGTGCCAGCAGCTTGAGGAACACCCAAGGCGAGACCCAGTACTTC. As protein: CASSLRNTQGETQYF.

This clonotype has at least ten counts. The gene calls are TRBV24-1 and TRBJ1-5; a possible D gene is TRBD1 (6 bases). CDR1 KGHDR and CDR2 SFDVKD come from the germline V gene. This CDR3 has 16 residues. Trimming cost V 4 bases and J 4 bases, with 16 bases left between them. DNA of the CDR3: TGTGCCACCAGTGAGGGGACACCGACAACTAATCAGCCCCAGCATTTT. It yields the protein CATSEGTPTTNQPQHF.

This clonotype was detected ten times or more. This rearrangement joins TRBV12-3 or TRBV12-4 to TRBJ1-5; 12 nucleotides align to TRBD1. The CDR3 runs 13 residues. Trimming removed 3 bases from V and 15 bases from J; junction bases left unmatched: 6. The CDR3 loop reads CASSLQGTGGRHF. The CDR3 nucleotides are TGTGCCAGCAGTTTGCAGGGGACAGGGGGCCGGCATTTT.

The table lists this clonotype with many counts. The genes are TRBV20-1 and TRBJ2-7, with D possibly matching TRBD1 (7 bases). This CDR3 is 15 amino acids long. V was trimmed by 6 bases and J by 3 bases, leaving 21 bases between them. Per germline, CDR1 DFQATT and CDR2 SNEGSKA (reference sequence). The CDR3 loop is CSAYDLTGTLYEQYF. The CDR3 DNA is TGCAGTGCCTACGACCTGACAGGGACTCTCTACGAGCAGTACTTC.

This clonotype occurred many times. The genes are TRBV5-1 and TRBJ1-1; unclear D gene. The CDR3 is made up of 12 amino acids. CDR1 and CDR2 from the germline V gene are SGHRS and YFSETQ. The V end lost 1 base, the J end lost 8 bases, and 9 bases lay between the germline ends. CDR3 DNA sequence: TGCGCCAGCAGCTTGCACGGCAAGGAAGCTTTCTTT. Its protein is CASSLHGKEAFF.

This clonotype has a count of ten or more. The CDR3 DNA reads TGTGCCAGCAGTTGGGGGGCTGGAACTGAAGCTTTCTTT. Encoded protein: CASSWGAGTEAFF. V is TRBV12-3 or TRBV12-4 and J is TRBJ1-1; D may be TRBD1 (6 bases). This CDR3 region has 13 residues. Trimming stripped 4 bases from V and 5 bases from J, with 11 bases between.

This clonotype was found many times. The rearrangement uses TRBV12-3 or TRBV12-4 and TRBJ1-5, with TRBD1 as a possible D gene (6 bases). The CDR3 extends over 17 amino acids. Trimming took 6 bases from V and 0 from J, leaving 18 bases between them. CDR3 coding DNA: TGTGCCAGCAGACAGGGTCAAGGGATATATAGCAATCAGCCCCAGCATTTT. Amino acid sequence: CASRQGQGIYSNQPQHF.

Ten or more counts support this clonotype. The gene calls are TRBV5-1 and TRBJ1-1; D is possibly TRBD1 (6 bases). The CDR3 sequence is 13 residues long. The germline V gene encodes CDR1 SGHRS and CDR2 YFSETQ. Trimming shortened V by 4 bases and J by 8 bases, and 15 bases separated the two germline ends. In nucleotides, the CDR3 is TGCGCCAGCAGCGGAGGACAGTTTAAAGAAGCTTTCTTT. Residues: CASSGGQFKEAFF. The entire variable domain, with the rest obtained from reference TRBV5-1 and TRBJ1-1, is as follows: KAGVTQTPRYLIKTRGQQVTLSCSPISGHRSVSWYQQTPGQGLQFLFEYFSETQRNKGNFPGRFSGRQFSNSRSEMNVSTLELGDSALYLCASSGGQFKEAFFGQGTRLTVV.

This clonotype was picked up many times. The chain combines TRBV7-6 with TRBJ1-5, with 8 bases lining up with TRBD1. This CDR3 is built from 15 residues. V gave up 1 base and J gave up 6 bases; unmatched junction bases: 5. Germline V gene lookup returns CDR1 SGHVS and CDR2 FNYEAQ. The CDR3 nucleotides are TGTGCCAGCAGCTTAGGGACAGGGTTTGGTCAGCCCCAGCATTTT. The encoded protein is CASSLGTGFGQPQHF.

This clonotype was seen repeatedly, ten times or more. The chain combines TRBV20-1 with TRBJ1-6, with D uncertain. Germline V gene data show CDR1 as DFQATT and CDR2 as SNEGSKA (reference sequence). This CDR3 has 13 amino acids. The V end was cut by 3 bases, the J end by 5 bases, with 8 bases between. The CDR3 is CSARLENNSPLHF. For the CDR3, the DNA is TGCAGTGCTAGGTTAGAGAATAATTCACCCCTCCACTTT.

As regards this clonotype: Since a much larger clone is just one base distant, this may be a read error. V and J are TRBV12-5 and TRBJ2-4, with 7 positions matching TRBD1. V gave up 5 bases and J gave up 13 bases; unmatched junction bases: 20. The germline V gene has CDR1 LGHNT and CDR2 FRNRAP. This CDR3 region has 16 residues. The CDR3: CASGLKTGTLQEAQYF. DNA of the CDR3: TGTGCTAGTGGTCTAAAGACAGGGACCTTACAAGAGGCCCAGTACTTC.

Ten or more counts support this clonotype. The chain has TRBV10-2 and TRBJ1-2; a possible D gene is TRBD1 (5 bases). This CDR3 has 14 amino acids. Trimming shortened V by 2 bases and J by 8 bases, and 15 bases separated the two germline ends. From germline, CDR1 is WSHSY and CDR2 SAAADI. The CDR3 bases are TGCGCCAGCAGTGAGATCAGGGAAAGCTGGGGCTACACCTTC. It translates to CASSEIRESWGYTF.